This T cell receptor beta chain was sequenced in a study of blood T cell repertoires in COVID-19. Study-level information: Collection of acute and convalescent COVID-19 samples took place in the United States, Italy and Spain. The cDNA or gDNA used as material had been derived from T cells, B-cell-depleted T cells, or PBMCs.

In the original workflow: Amplification of reference gene primers was used by the study to estimate nucleated cell counts. This table comes from immunoSEQ multiplex PCR, and its TCRdb copy is limited to in-frame clones, with some not included. D and trimming were read from the DNA, whereas the V and J calls and clone size are those reported in that table. The data contain about 210,000 clones, 80% to 90% of them singletons. Germline-derived CDR1 and CDR2 are SGHNT and YENEEA. J was trimmed by 5 bases and V by 5 bases; bases with no gene match: 8. This CDR3 contains 16 residues. The chain joins TRBV11-3 to TRBJ2-1; 11 bases match TRBD2. The TCR comes from a man aged 50-60 years with active or convalescent COVID-19. The specimen was peripheral blood. CDR3 nucleotides: TGTGCCAGCAGCCCTGGGACTAGCGGATGGAACAATGAGCAGTTCTTC. Its translation: CASSPGTSGWNNEQFF.